The 31 T cell receptor beta chains presented below share a single source sample, sequenced in a study of T cells in Graves' hyperthyroidism and ophthalmopathy. RNA transcripts served as the template for amplifying TCR beta CDR3 regions. In the first-round RT-PCR of the TCR CDR3, the HTBI primer set was used. One entry per CDR3 protein, called by TCRdb with MiXCR from the multiplex PCR reads. The sample records more than 500,000 distinct CDR3 sequences, about 15% being singletons. The material sequenced was blood. The receptor set was obtained from a woman in her forties with Graves' hyperthyroidism.

The rearrangement uses TRBV5-1 and TRBJ2-5, with 8 nucleotides matching TRBD1. V lost 8 bases, J lost 2 bases, and 8 bases stayed unmatched. CDR1 and CDR2 from the germline V gene are SGHRS and YFSETQ. This CDR3 region has 14 residues. CDR3 loop: CARNLDRVQETQYF. DNA for the CDR3: TGCGCCAGAAACCTGGACAGGGTTCAAGAGACCCAGTACTTC.

This clonotype was detected ten times or more. This chain uses TRBV12-3 or TRBV12-4 with TRBJ2-7; D unresolved. V was trimmed by 4 bases and J by 3 bases, leaving 7 bases between them. CDR3 length equals 12 residues. The DNA for the CDR3 is TGTGCCAGCAGTTCGGTCATCTACGAGCAGTACTTC. Translation gives CASSSVIYEQYF.

In its sample, this clonotype was seen many times. V gene TRBV30 combines with J gene TRBJ2-3; tentatively, D is TRBD2 (5 bases). The V end was cut by 2 bases, the J end by 6 bases, with 9 bases between. This CDR3 spans 12 amino acids. The germline CDR1 and CDR2 sequences are GTSNPN and SVGIG (reference sequence). CDR3 bases: TGTGCCTGGAGTCTAAGAGGGGATACGCAGTATTTT. Residues: CAWSLRGDTQYF.

This clonotype was found a few times. V and J are TRBV5-1 and TRBJ2-3; D is unclear. This CDR3 region has 15 residues. The germline gives CDR1 SGHRS, CDR2 YFSETQ. V gave up 0 bases and J gave up 3 bases, with 11 bases separating them. The CDR3 region has the DNA TGCGCCAGCAGCTTGGCCTGGGGTGAGACAGATACGCAGTATTTT. Protein sequence: CASSLAWGETDTQYF.

This clonotype appeared a few times. The rearrangement links TRBV19 to TRBJ2-5, with 8 bases matching TRBD1. This CDR3 has 16 residues. Unmatched junction bases numbered 8, after V lost 4 bases and J lost 1 base. Germline V CDR1 and CDR2: LNHDA, SQIVND (reference sequence). The CDR3, as DNA: TGTGCCAGTAGTACTCCGGGACAGGAGCTCCAAGAGACCCAGTACTTC. Residues: CASSTPGQELQETQYF.

In the case of this clonotype: A much larger clone sits a single nucleotide away, making a read error possible. The genes are TRBV7-2 and TRBJ2-5; D unclear. Germline V lookup: CDR1 SGHTA, CDR2 FQGNSA. Trimming left V 5 bases short and J 4 bases short, with 11 bases between. The length of the CDR3 is 13 residues. For the CDR3, the DNA is TGTGCCAGCAGCCCTGTTACGGGAGAGACCCAGTACTTC. This translates into CASSPVTGETQYF.

The chain employs TRBV6-2 or TRBV6-3 and TRBJ1-3; unclear D gene. Trimming shortened V by 4 bases and J by 4 bases, and 8 bases separated the two germline ends. This CDR3 spans 13 amino acids. Germline V gene lookup returns CDR1 MNHEY and CDR2 SVGEGT. The CDR3 bases are TGTGCCAGCAGTTCCCCCGGAGGAAACACCATATATTTT. Encoded protein: CASSSPGGNTIYF.

This clonotype has ten or more counts. A junction end diverges from the germline sequence, so it may reflect a read error. The V call is TRBV6-2 or TRBV6-3, the J call TRBJ2-7; possible D gene TRBD2, 6 bases. The length of the CDR3 is 15 residues. In germline, CDR1 is MNHEY, CDR2 SVGEGT. CDR3 in DNA: TGTGCCAGCAGTTTTTCGGCCGGGAGCTCCCACGAGCAGTACTTC. Its translation is CASSFSAGSSHEQYF.

This clonotype showed up many times. The rearrangement links TRBV20-1 to TRBJ1-2, with a possible D match to TRBD1 (6 bases). Trimming stripped 6 bases from V and 3 bases from J, with 17 bases between. The CDR3 length is 14 residues. Per the germline V gene, CDR1 is DFQATT and CDR2 is SNEGSKA (reference sequence). CDR3 bases: TGCAGTGCATCCGCGGGGGGCACGGACTATGGCTACACCTTC. Amino acids: CSASAGGTDYGYTF.

This clonotype came up once. With a much larger clone just one base away, this may be a read error. This chain joins TRBV5-1 and TRBJ1-4, with D perhaps matching TRBD1 (5 bases). The germline V gene has CDR1 SGHRS and CDR2 YFSETQ. This CDR3 is built from 16 residues. Trimming stripped 5 bases from V and 0 bases from J, with 14 bases between. The CDR3 sequence: CASSRDGRATNEKLFF. The CDR3 bases are TGCGCCAGCAGTCGGGACGGACGGGCAACTAATGAAAAACTGTTTTTT.

This clonotype was counted ten times or more. The chain joins TRBV2 to TRBJ2-7; D may be TRBD2 (5 bases). Germline CDR1 and CDR2: SNHLY and FYNNEI. This CDR3 spans 14 amino acids. Trimming cost V 4 bases and J 6 bases, with 16 bases left between them. The CDR3 here is CASSVRGWVGEQYF. For the CDR3, the DNA is TGTGCCAGCAGTGTCCGAGGGTGGGTAGGCGAGCAGTACTTC.

This clonotype showed up many times. The chain combines TRBV7-3 with TRBJ2-7; D perhaps matches TRBD1 (6 bases). V lost 3 bases, J lost 5 bases, and 17 bases lay in between. Germline CDR1 SGHTA, CDR2 FQGTGA. The CDR3 has 15 amino acids. The chain's CDR3 is CASSFGISGTNEQYF. In nucleotides, the CDR3 is TGTGCCAGCAGCTTCGGTATATCCGGGACAAACGAGCAGTACTTC.

The V and J genes are TRBV28 and TRBJ1-2, with 10 bases matching TRBD1. The V segment lost 4 bases and the J segment 6 bases; nucleotides outside the gene matches: 11. Germline-derived CDR1 and CDR2 are MDHEN and SYDVKM. CDR3 length equals 16 residues. CDR3 region: CASSSPHPGQGDGYTF. The CDR3 nucleotides read TGTGCCAGCAGTTCCCCTCACCCCGGACAGGGGGATGGCTACACCTTC.

This clonotype was observed at least ten times. The junction shows a germline mismatch at one end, possibly a read error. This chain uses TRBV27 with TRBJ2-7; D is unclear. This CDR3 comprises 11 residues. Looked up from germline, CDR1 is MNHEY and CDR2 is SMNVEV (reference sequence). The CDR3 coding sequence is TGTGCCAGCGGTTTACGAGGCGAGCAGTACTTC. This sequence encodes CASGLRGEQYF.

This clonotype was found many times. The rearrangement links TRBV2 to TRBJ1-5; 8 bases match TRBD1. Losses at the gene ends were 3 bases for V and 1 base for J; bases not matched to a gene: 2. Germline V lookup: CDR1 SNHLY, CDR2 FYNNEI. The CDR3 covers 15 residues. The CDR3 DNA reads TGTGCCAGCAGTGAGGGACAGGACAGCAATCAGCCCCAGCATTTT. Residues: CASSEGQDSNQPQHF.

This clonotype has ten or more counts. This sequence joins TRBV3-1 and TRBJ2-7; 7 bases fit TRBD2. Unmatched junction bases numbered 9, after V lost 1 base and J lost 6 bases. The CDR3 consists of 15 residues. Germline CDR1 reads LGHDT; CDR2 reads YNNKEL (reference sequence). The chain's CDR3 is CASSQGLAAEGEQYF. The CDR3 DNA reads as TGTGCCAGCAGCCAAGGTCTAGCGGCGGAGGGCGAGCAGTACTTC.

This clonotype was observed a handful of times. The chain couples TRBV20-1 to TRBJ2-3; tentatively, D is TRBD1 or TRBD2 (5 bases each). Germline V gene sequence: CDR1 DFQATT, CDR2 SNEGSKA (reference sequence). The CDR3 is 13 residues long. V was shortened by 3 bases and J by 5 bases, with 12 bases between the two germline ends. CDR3 nucleotide sequence: TGCAGTGCTAGTGGTGGGACGGAAGATACGCAGTATTTT. The encoded protein is CSASGGTEDTQYF.

This clonotype has a count of ten or more. V is TRBV9 and J is TRBJ2-5; 9 bases align to TRBD1. This CDR3 spans 19 amino acids. The V gene end was trimmed by 3 bases and the J gene end by 0 bases; junction bases not matched to a gene: 15. Germline values: CDR1 SGDLS, CDR2 YYNGEE. The DNA of the CDR3 is TGTGCCAGCAGCGCACCCATCCCCGGGACAGGGTTGTACCAAGAGACCCAGTACTTC. Its translation: CASSAPIPGTGLYQETQYF.

This clonotype was found a few times. The chain recombines TRBV15 with TRBJ2-7, with TRBD1 matching 8 bases. The CDR3 runs to 13 residues. The V and J ends lost 8 bases and 3 bases, in that order; junction bases with no gene match: 6. In germline, CDR1 is LNHNV, CDR2 YYDKDF (reference sequence). As DNA, the CDR3 is TGTGCCACCGGGGACAGGTTTGACTACGAGCAGTACTTC. Protein: CATGDRFDYEQYF.

The rearrangement uses TRBV7-2 and TRBJ1-1, with TRBD1 matching 10 bases. The J segment lost 10 bases and the V segment lost 3 bases, leaving 11 bases of the junction unmatched. This CDR3 region has 15 residues. CDR1 is SGHTA and CDR2 is FQGNSA in the germline V gene. DNA for the CDR3: TGTGCCAGCAGCTTGGCGGACAGGGGGAAGTTTGGAGCTTTCTTT. This codes for CASSLADRGKFGAFF. Drawing the rest from reference TRBV7-2 and TRBJ1-1, the complete variable domain is GAGVSQSPSNKVTEKGKDVELRCDPISGHTALYWYRQSLGQGLEFLIYFQGNSAPDKSGLPSDRFSAERTGGSVSTLTIQRTQQEDSAVYLCASSLADRGKFGAFFGQGTRLTVV.

With respect to this clonotype: A much larger clone differs from this one at a single base, so this may be a read error. The chain links TRBV18 to TRBJ2-5; D remains ambiguous. CDR3 size: 14 residues. V was cut by 2 bases and J by 4 bases, with 11 bases left in between. Germline V gives CDR1 KGHSH, CDR2 LQKENI. The CDR3 loop is CASSPADMRETQYF. CDR3 coding DNA: TGTGCCAGCTCACCAGCCGACATGAGAGAGACCCAGTACTTC. The entire variable domain, with the rest obtained from reference TRBV18 and TRBJ2-5, is as follows: NAGVMQNPRHLVRRRGQEARLRCSPMKGHSHVYWYRQLPEEGLKFMVYLQKENIIDESGMPKERFSAEFPKEGPSILRIQQVVRGDSAAYFCASSPADMRETQYFGPGTRLLVL.

Worth noting for this clonotype: This may be a read error: a much more frequent sequence differs by one nucleotide. The V gene is TRBV5-6, the J gene TRBJ2-1; D remains ambiguous. There are 16 residues in the CDR3. Germline V gene data show CDR1 as SGHDT and CDR2 as YYEEEE. CDR3 sequence: CASSLWNSHSYSEQFF. The CDR3 region has the DNA TGTGCCAGCAGCTTGTGGAACAGTCACTCCTACAGTGAGCAGTTCTTC.

This clonotype was detected once. The chain couples TRBV30 to TRBJ2-3, with 9 bases that match TRBD1. This CDR3 comprises 15 residues. Germline CDR1 reads GTSNPN; CDR2 reads SVGIG (reference sequence). Trimming at V came to 3 bases and at J to 6 bases, leaving 10 bases not matched to a gene. The CDR3 region has the DNA TGTGCCTGGAGCGTCGGGACAGGGAGGTGGGATACGCAGTATTTT. It translates to CAWSVGTGRWDTQYF. The full variable domain, its missing parts supplied by reference TRBV30 and TRBJ2-3, is SQTIHQWPATLVQPVGSPLSLECTVEGTSNPNLYWYRQAAGRGLQLLFYSVGIGQISSEVPQNLSASRPQDRQFILSSKKLLLSDSGFYLCAWSVGTGRWDTQYFGPGTRLTVL.

The chain joins TRBV5-6 to TRBJ2-5; D may be TRBD2 (6 bases). Per the germline V gene, CDR1 is SGHDT and CDR2 is YYEEEE. The CDR3 is 14 residues long. Trimming took 2 bases from V and 4 from J, leaving 12 bases between them. The CDR3 DNA sequence: TGTGCCAGCAGCTTCTCGGGAGTAATAGAGACCCAGTACTTC. It specifies CASSFSGVIETQYF.

This clonotype was recorded a few times. The chain has TRBV5-5 and TRBJ2-5; possibly TRBD2 for D (6 bases). The CDR3 runs 14 residues. V lost 3 bases, J lost 2 bases, and 11 bases lay in between. The germline V gene encodes CDR1 SGHKS and CDR2 YYEKEE (reference sequence). CDR3 in amino acids: CASSSRDFQETQYF. The CDR3 DNA sequence: TGTGCCAGCAGCTCGAGGGACTTTCAAGAGACCCAGTACTTC.

This clonotype was seen more than once but under ten times. The rearrangement links TRBV6-1 to TRBJ2-3; D is ambiguous. Trimming removed 2 bases at V and 1 base at J, with 13 bases between. Germline V lookup: CDR1 MNHNS, CDR2 SASEGT. CDR3 length equals 16 residues. The CDR3 reads CASSEFPPGGTDTQYF. DNA for the CDR3: TGTGCCAGCAGTGAATTTCCTCCAGGAGGCACAGATACGCAGTATTTT.

This clonotype was detected ten times or more. This chain links TRBV2 with TRBJ2-5; no definite D call. CDR1 and CDR2 (germline): SNHLY, FYNNEI. The CDR3 spans 13 residues. The V and J ends lost 4 bases and 1 base respectively, with 7 bases between them. The CDR3 sequence: CASSVGGQETQYF. For the CDR3, the DNA is TGTGCCAGCAGTGTCGGCGGCCAAGAGACCCAGTACTTC.

This clonotype was counted many times. This rearrangement joins TRBV20-1 to TRBJ1-5; possible D gene TRBD1, 5 bases. Looked up from germline, CDR1 is DFQATT and CDR2 is SNEGSKA (reference sequence). The V end was cut by 6 bases, the J end by 7 bases, with 16 bases between. The CDR3 sequence is 13 residues long. For the CDR3, the DNA is TGCAGTGCGACCAGGGCTACTAGGCAGCCCCAGCATTTT. Amino acids: CSATRATRQPQHF.

This clonotype was observed many times. The rearrangement links TRBV11-2 to TRBJ2-4; 7 nucleotides agree with TRBD1. The V gene's germline CDR1 is SGHAT and CDR2 FQNNGV. V was pared by 0 bases and J by 6 bases, with 5 bases of the junction left unmatched. CDR3 length: 15 amino acids. As DNA, the CDR3 is TGTGCCAGCAGCTTAGATCCAGGGGGACCAAACATTCAGTACTTC. It is translated as CASSLDPGGPNIQYF.

The chain has TRBV14 and TRBJ2-1; possibly TRBD1 for D (6 bases). Germline CDR1 is SGHDN and CDR2 is FVKESK. The CDR3 consists of 13 residues. Trimming left V 1 base short and J 7 bases short, with 8 bases between. The CDR3 loop is CASSQGGPNEQFF. The CDR3, as DNA: TGTGCCAGCAGCCAAGGGGGGCCTAATGAGCAGTTCTTC.

This clonotype was observed at least ten times. The V and J genes are TRBV12-3 or TRBV12-4 and TRBJ1-2; 9 positions match TRBD1. This CDR3 contains 15 residues. V shed 3 bases, J shed 0 bases, and the junction held 2 bases outside the gene matches. CDR3 bases: TGTGCCAGCAGTTTTGGGACAGGGTCTAACTATGGCTACACCTTC. Protein: CASSFGTGSNYGYTF.